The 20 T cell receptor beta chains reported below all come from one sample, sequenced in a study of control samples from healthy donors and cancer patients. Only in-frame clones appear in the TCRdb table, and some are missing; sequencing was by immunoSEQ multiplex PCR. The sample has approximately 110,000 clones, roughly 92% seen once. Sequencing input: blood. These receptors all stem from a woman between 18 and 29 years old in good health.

The CDR3 spells CASSQDGLGSNSPLHF. The DNA for the CDR3 is TGCGCCAGCAGCCAAGATGGCCTCGGTTCTAATTCACCCCTCCACTTT. The rearrangement joins TRBV4-3 to TRBJ1-6; no reliable D call. The CDR3 is 16 amino acids. Trimming took 0 bases from V and 6 from J, leaving 12 bases between them. CDR1 and CDR2 from the germline V gene are LGHNA and YSLEER.

The CDR3 region is CASSLTGGASVEQFF. The CDR3 DNA reads as TGTGCCAGCAGCTTGACAGGGGGCGCATCGGTTGAGCAGTTCTTC. The V and J genes are TRBV7-2 and TRBJ2-1; 10 bases align to TRBD1. V gave up 3 bases and J gave up 9 bases; unmatched junction bases: 8. CDR3 length equals 15 residues. Germline loops: CDR1 SGHTA, CDR2 FQGNSA.

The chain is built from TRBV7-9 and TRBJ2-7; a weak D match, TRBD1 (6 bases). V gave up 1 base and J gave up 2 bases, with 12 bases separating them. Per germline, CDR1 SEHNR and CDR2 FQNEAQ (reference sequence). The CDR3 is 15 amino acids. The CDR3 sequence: CASSLEATGTYEQYF. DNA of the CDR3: TGTGCCAGCAGCTTAGAAGCGACAGGAACCTACGAGCAGTACTTC.

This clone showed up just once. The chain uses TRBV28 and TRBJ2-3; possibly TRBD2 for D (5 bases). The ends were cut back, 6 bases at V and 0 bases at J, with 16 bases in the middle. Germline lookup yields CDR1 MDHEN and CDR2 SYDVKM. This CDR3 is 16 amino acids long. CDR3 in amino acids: CASRPEATTSTDTQYF. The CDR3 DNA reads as TGTGCCAGCAGGCCGGAGGCGACAACTAGCACAGATACGCAGTATTTT.

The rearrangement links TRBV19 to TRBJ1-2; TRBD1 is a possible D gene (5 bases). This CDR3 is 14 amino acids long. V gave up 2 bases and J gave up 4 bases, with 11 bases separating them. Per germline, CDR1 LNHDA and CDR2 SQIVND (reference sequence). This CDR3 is CASSIIDSTYGYTF. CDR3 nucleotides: TGTGCCAGTAGTATAATCGACAGCACCTATGGCTACACCTTC.

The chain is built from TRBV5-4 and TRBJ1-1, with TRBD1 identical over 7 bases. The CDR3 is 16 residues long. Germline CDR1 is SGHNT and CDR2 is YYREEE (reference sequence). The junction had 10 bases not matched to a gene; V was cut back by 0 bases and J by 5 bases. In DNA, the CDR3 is TGTGCCAGCAGCTTGGGGTTGGGGAGGGGGCGAACTGAAGCTTTCTTT. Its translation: CASSLGLGRGRTEAFF.

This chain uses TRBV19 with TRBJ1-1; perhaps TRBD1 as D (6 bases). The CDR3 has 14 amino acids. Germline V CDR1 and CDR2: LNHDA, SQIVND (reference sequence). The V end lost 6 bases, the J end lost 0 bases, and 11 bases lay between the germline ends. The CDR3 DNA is TGTGCCAGTAGGCAGGACAGATTGAACACTGAAGCTTTCTTT. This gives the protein CASRQDRLNTEAFF.

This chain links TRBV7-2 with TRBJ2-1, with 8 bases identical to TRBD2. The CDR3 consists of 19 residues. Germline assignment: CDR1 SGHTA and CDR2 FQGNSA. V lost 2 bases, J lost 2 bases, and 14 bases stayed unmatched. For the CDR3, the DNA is TGTGCCAGCAGCTTAACTATAGCGGGGCCTCTTAGGCCCTACAATGAGCAGTTCTTC. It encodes CASSLTIAGPLRPYNEQFF.

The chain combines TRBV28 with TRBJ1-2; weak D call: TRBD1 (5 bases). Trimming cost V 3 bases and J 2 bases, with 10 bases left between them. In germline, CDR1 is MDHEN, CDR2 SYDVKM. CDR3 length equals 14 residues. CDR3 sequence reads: CASSLEGANYGYTF. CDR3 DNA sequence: TGTGCCAGCAGTTTGGAAGGGGCGAACTATGGCTACACCTTC.

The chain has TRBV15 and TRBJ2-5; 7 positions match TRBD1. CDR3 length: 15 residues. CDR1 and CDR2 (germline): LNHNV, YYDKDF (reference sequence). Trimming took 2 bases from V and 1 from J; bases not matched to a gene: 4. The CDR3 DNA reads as TGTGCCACCAGCAGAACGAGGGGGCTCCAAGAGACCCAGTACTTC. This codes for CATSRTRGLQETQYF.

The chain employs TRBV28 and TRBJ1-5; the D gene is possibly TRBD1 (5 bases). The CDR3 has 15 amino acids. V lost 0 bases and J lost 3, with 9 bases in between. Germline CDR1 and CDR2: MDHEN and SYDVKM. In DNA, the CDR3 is TGTGCCAGCAGTTTATGGGGGCCCGCCAATCAGCCCCAGCATTTT. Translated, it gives CASSLWGPANQPQHF.

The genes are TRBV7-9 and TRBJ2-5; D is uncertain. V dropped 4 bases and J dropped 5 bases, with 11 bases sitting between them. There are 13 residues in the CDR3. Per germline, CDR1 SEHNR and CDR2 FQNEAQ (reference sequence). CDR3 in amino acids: CASSSADLETQYF. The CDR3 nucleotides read TGTGCCAGCAGCTCCGCCGACCTGGAGACCCAGTACTTC.

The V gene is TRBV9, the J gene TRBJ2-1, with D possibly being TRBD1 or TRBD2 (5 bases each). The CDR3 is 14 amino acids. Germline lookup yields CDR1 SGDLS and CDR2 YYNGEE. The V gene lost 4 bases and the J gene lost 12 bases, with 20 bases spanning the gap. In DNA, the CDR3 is TGTGCCAGCAGCCAGGGTAACACACAGAGGGGGCAGTTCTTC. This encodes CASSQGNTQRGQFF.

For the CDR3, the DNA is TGTGCCAGCAGCCCCACCGGCCGGGCGACCGGGGAGCTGTTTTTT. Translation gives CASSPTGRATGELFF. The chain recombines TRBV3-1 (or the pseudogene TRBV3-2) with TRBJ2-2; D uncertain. The germline V gene encodes CDR1 LGHDT and CDR2 YNNKEL (reference sequence). Trimming removed 4 bases from V and 5 bases from J, with 14 bases in between. This CDR3 is built from 15 residues.

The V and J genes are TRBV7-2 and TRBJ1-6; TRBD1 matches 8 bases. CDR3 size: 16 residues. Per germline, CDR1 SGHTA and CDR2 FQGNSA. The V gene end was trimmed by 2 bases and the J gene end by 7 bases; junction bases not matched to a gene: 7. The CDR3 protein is CASSLWVGQGNSPLHF. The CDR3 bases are TGTGCCAGCAGCTTATGGGTTGGACAGGGAAATTCACCCCTCCACTTT.

This CDR3 is CASSPEGNNQPQHF. CDR3 nucleotides: TGTGCCAGCAGCCCGGAGGGGAACAATCAGCCCCAGCATTTT. The chain recombines TRBV7-9 with TRBJ1-5; D may be TRBD1 (5 bases). The CDR3 length is 14 residues. V dropped 5 bases and J dropped 3 bases, with 11 bases sitting between them. Per germline, CDR1 SEHNR and CDR2 FQNEAQ (reference sequence). Based on the CDR3 plus reference TRBV7-9 and TRBJ1-5, the full variable domain is DTGVSQNPRHKITKRGQNVTFRCDPISEHNRLYWYRQTLGQGPEFLTYFQNEAQLEKSRLLSDRFSAERPKGSFSTLEIQRTEQGDSAMYLCASSPEGNNQPQHFGDGTRLSIL.

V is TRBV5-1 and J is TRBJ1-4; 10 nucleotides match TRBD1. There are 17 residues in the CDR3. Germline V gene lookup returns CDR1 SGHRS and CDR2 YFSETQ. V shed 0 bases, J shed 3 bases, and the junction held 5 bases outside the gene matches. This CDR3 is CASSLGQGAYANEKLFF. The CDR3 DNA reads TGCGCCAGCAGCTTGGGACAGGGGGCGTACGCTAATGAAAAACTGTTTTTT.

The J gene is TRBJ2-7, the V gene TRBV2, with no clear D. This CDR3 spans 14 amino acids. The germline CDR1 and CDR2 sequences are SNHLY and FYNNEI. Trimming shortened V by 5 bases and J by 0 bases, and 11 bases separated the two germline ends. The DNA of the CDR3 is TGTGCCAGCAGTAACCTCCGCATCTCCTACGAGCAGTACTTC. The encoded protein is CASSNLRISYEQYF. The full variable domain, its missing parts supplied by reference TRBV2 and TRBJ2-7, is EPEVTQTPSHQVTQMGQEVILRCVPISNHLYFYWYRQILGQKVEFLVSFYNNEISEKSEIFDDQFSVERPDGSNFTLKIRSTKLEDSAMYFCASSNLRISYEQYFGPGTRLTVT.

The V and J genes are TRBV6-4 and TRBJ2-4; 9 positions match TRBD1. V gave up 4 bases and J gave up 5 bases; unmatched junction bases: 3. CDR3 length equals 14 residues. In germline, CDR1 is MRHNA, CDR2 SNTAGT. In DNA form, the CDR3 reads TGTGCCAGCAGTGGACAGGGGGACCAAAACATTCAGTACTTC. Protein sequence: CASSGQGDQNIQYF.

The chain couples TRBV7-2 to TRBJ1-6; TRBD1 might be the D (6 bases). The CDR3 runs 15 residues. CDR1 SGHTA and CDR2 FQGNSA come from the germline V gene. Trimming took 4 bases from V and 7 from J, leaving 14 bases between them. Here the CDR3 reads CASSWQGFENSPLHF. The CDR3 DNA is TGTGCCAGCAGCTGGCAGGGGTTCGAAAATTCACCCCTCCACTTT.